This T cell receptor (beta chain) was found in a study of T cell responses to AZD1222 COVID-19 vaccine. This CDR3 contains 15 residues. Germline-derived CDR1 and CDR2 are SGHAT and FQNNGV. Trimming pared 5 bases from V and 2 bases from J, leaving 15 bases between. Repertoires were generated with immunoSEQ multiplex PCR, while TCRdb's copy carries only in-frame clones and drops some. The table has around 140,000 clones, around 87% seen once. The sequence came from an adult in good health. Sequences were derived from peripheral blood, sampled on day 0 of AZD1222 vaccination. The chain uses TRBV11-2 and TRBJ1-2; the D is unclear. The CDR3 spells CASSPGGPGNYGYTF. The DNA of the CDR3 is TGTGCCAGCAGCCCAGGTGGGCCCGGGAACTATGGCTACACCTTC.